The 4 T cell receptor beta chains in this list originate from one sample, sequenced in a study of cytomegalovirus exposure and HLA in healthy donors. It was with 60 Vbeta and 13 Jbeta primers that the PCR ran. This table comes from immunoSEQ multiplex PCR, and its TCRdb copy is limited to in-frame clones, with some not included. The sample lists roughly 110,000 clones, 65% to 85% occurring once. Input material: PBMCs. The receptors originated from a man aged 25 to 40 in good health and CMV-seronegative.

The V and J genes are TRBV4-1 and TRBJ1-6; D is ambiguous. With 0 bases removed from V and 0 bases from J, the gap between germline ends came to 3 bases. The CDR3 loop spans 15 amino acids. The germline V gene encodes CDR1 MGHRA and CDR2 YSYEKL. CDR3 nucleotide sequence: TGCGCCAGCAGCCAAGATAACTCCTATAATTCACCCCTCCACTTT. It is translated as CASSQDNSYNSPLHF.

Concerning this clone: Relative to the germline gene, one junction end is altered; a read error may explain this. The CDR3 sequence is CASTQNRETTEAFF. CDR3 nucleotide sequence: TGCGCCAGCACCCAAAACAGGGAAACCACTGAAGCTTTCTTT. The V and J genes are TRBV4-1 and TRBJ1-1, with D maybe TRBD1 (6 bases). The V gene's germline CDR1 is MGHRA and CDR2 YSYEKL. The CDR3 is 14 residues long.

The chain links TRBV29-1 to TRBJ2-7, with 7 positions matching TRBD2. This CDR3 is built from 15 residues. The germline V gene has CDR1 SQVTM and CDR2 ANQGSEA. The V and J ends lost 5 bases and 0 bases, in that order; junction bases with no gene match: 10. In DNA form, the CDR3 reads TGCAGCGTTCTTCGGGGGGAAAGGAGCTCCTACGAGCAGTACTTC. The encoded protein is CSVLRGERSSYEQYF.

The CDR3 DNA sequence: TGTGCCAGTAGTACTCCCCACAGGGAGAGCACTGAAGCTTTCTTT. Its translation is CASSTPHRESTEAFF. The J gene is TRBJ1-1, the V gene TRBV19; possible D gene TRBD1, 6 bases. The V and J ends lost 4 bases and 4 bases respectively, with 16 bases between them. The CDR3 has 15 residues. Germline CDR1 is LNHDA and CDR2 is SQIVND (reference sequence).